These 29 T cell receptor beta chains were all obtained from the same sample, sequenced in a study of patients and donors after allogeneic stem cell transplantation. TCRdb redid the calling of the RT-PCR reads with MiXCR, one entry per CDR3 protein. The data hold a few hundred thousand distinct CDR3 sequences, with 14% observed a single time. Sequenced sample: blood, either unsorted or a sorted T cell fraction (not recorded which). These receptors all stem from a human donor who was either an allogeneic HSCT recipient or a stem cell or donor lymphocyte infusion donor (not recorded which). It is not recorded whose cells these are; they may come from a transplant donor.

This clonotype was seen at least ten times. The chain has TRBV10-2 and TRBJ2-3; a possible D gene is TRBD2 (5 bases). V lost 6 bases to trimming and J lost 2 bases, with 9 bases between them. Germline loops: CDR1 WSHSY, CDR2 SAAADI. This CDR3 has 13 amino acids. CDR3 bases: TGCGCCAGCAGGGACTTTTCCACAGATACGCAGTATTTT. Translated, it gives CASRDFSTDTQYF.

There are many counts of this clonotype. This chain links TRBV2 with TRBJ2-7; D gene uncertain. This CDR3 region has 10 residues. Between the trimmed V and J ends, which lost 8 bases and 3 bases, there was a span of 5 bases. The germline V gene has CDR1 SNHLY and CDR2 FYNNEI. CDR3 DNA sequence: TGTGCCAGCTATAACTACGAGCAGTACTTC. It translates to CASYNYEQYF. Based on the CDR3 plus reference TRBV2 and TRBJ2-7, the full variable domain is EPEVTQTPSHQVTQMGQEVILRCVPISNHLYFYWYRQILGQKVEFLVSFYNNEISEKSEIFDDQFSVERPDGSNFTLKIRSTKLEDSAMYFCASYNYEQYFGPGTRLTVT.

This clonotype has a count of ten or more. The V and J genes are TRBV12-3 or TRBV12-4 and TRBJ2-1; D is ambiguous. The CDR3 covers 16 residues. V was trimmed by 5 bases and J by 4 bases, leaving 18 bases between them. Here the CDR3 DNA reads TGTGCCAGCAGTCCGTACTCGTTTCTTCAATACAATGAGCAGTTCTTC. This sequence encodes CASSPYSFLQYNEQFF.

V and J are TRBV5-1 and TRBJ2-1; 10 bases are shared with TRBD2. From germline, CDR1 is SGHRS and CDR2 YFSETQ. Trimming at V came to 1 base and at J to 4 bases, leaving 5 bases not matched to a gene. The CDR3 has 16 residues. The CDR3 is CASSLSELAGYNEQFF. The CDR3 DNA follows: TGCGCCAGCAGCTTGTCTGAACTAGCGGGGTACAATGAGCAGTTCTTC.

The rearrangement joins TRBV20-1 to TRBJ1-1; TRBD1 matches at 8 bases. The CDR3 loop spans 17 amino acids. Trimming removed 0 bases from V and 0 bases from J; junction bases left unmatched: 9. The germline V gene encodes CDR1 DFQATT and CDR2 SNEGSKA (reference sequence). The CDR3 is CSAREAGGARMNTEAFF. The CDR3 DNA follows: TGCAGTGCTAGAGAGGCAGGGGGCGCGAGGATGAACACTGAAGCTTTCTTT.

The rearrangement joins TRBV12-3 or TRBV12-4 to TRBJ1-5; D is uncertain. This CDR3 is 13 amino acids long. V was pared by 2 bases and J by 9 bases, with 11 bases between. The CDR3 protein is CASSLTAPWPQHF. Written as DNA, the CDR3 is TGTGCCAGCAGTTTAACGGCACCCTGGCCCCAGCATTTT.

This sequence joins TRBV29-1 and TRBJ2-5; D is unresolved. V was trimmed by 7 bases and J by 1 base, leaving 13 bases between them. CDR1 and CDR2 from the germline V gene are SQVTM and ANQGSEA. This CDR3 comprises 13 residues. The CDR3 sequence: CSAQRGSQETQYF. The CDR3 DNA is TGCAGCGCTCAGCGAGGTTCCCAAGAGACCCAGTACTTC.

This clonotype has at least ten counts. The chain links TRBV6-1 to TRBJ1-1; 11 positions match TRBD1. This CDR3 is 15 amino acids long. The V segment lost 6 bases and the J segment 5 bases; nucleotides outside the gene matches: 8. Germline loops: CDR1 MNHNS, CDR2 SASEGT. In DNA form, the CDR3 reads TGTGCCAGCAGCCTCCCGGGACAGGGGGGGACTGAAGCTTTCTTT. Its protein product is CASSLPGQGGTEAFF.

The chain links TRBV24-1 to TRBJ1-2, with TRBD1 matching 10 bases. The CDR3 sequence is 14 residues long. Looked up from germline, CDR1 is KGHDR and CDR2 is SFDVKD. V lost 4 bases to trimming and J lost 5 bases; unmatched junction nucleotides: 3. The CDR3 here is CATSDWDRGYGYTF. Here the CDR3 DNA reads TGTGCCACCAGTGACTGGGACAGGGGATATGGCTACACCTTC.

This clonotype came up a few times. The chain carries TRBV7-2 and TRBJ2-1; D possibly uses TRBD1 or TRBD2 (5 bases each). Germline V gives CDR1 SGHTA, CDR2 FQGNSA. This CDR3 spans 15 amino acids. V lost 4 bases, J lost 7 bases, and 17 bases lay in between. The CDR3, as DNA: TGTGCCAGCAGCTCGGCCTCGTGGGGGAAGAATGAGCAGTTCTTC. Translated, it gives CASSSASWGKNEQFF.

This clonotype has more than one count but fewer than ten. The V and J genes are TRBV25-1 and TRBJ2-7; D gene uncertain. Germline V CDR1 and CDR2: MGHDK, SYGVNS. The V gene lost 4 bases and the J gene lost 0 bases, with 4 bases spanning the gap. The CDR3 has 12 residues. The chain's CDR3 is CASSGASYEQYF. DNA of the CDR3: TGTGCCAGCAGTGGAGCCTCCTACGAGCAGTACTTC.

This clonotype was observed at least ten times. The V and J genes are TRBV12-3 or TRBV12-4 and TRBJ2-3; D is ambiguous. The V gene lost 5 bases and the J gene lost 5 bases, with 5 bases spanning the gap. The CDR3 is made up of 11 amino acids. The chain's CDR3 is CASSARDTQYF. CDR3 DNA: TGTGCCAGCAGTGCCAGAGATACGCAGTATTTT.

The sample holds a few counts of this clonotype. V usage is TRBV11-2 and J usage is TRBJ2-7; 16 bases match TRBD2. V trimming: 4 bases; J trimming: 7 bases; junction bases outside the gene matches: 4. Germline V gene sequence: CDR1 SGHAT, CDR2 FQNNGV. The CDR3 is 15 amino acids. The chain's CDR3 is CASSSGTSGRVEQYF. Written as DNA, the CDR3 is TGTGCCAGCAGCTCCGGGACTAGCGGGAGGGTGGAGCAGTACTTC.

The CDR3 is CASNPVGGLITDTQYF. The DNA of the CDR3 is TGCGCCAGCAATCCCGTCGGGGGCTTAATAACAGATACGCAGTATTTT. The V call is TRBV5-1, the J call TRBJ2-3; TRBD1 or TRBD2 may be the D gene (6 bases each). V was cut by 6 bases and J by 3 bases, with 20 bases left in between. Germline V gene data show CDR1 as SGHRS and CDR2 as YFSETQ. The CDR3 runs to 16 residues.

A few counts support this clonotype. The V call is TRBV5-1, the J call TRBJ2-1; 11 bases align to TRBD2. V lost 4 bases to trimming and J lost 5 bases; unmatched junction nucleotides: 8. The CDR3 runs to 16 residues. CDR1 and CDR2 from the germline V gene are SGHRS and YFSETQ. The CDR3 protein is CASSAIAGGSDNEQFF. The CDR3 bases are TGCGCCAGCAGCGCCATAGCGGGGGGGTCAGACAATGAGCAGTTCTTC.

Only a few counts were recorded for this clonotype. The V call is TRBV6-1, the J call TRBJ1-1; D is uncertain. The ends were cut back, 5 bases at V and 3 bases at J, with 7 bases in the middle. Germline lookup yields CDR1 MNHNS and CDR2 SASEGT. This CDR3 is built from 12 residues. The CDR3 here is CASSKGDTEAFF. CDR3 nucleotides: TGTGCCAGCAGTAAAGGTGACACTGAAGCTTTCTTT.

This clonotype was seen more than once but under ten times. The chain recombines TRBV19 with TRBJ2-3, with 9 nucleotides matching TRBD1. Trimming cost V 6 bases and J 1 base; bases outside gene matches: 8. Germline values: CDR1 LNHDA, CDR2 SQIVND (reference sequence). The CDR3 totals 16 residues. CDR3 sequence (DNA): TGTGCCAGTAGCCACGGGGGACAGGGACGCACAGATACGCAGTATTTT. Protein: CASSHGGQGRTDTQYF.

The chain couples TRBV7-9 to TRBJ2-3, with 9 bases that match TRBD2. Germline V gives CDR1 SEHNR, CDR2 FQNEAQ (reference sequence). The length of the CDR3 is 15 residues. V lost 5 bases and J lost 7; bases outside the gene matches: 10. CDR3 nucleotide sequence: TGTGCCAGCAGCGCCCGGACTAGCGAACTCCATACGCAGTATTTT. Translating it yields CASSARTSELHTQYF.

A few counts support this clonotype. CDR3 nucleotide sequence: TGTGCCAGCAGTCACGGGACAGGGGGCTCTCAGCCCCAGCATTTT. This sequence encodes CASSHGTGGSQPQHF. This sequence joins TRBV12-3 or TRBV12-4 and TRBJ1-5, with 12 bases identical to TRBD1. With V trimmed by 5 bases and J by 6 bases, 5 bases remained unmatched. This CDR3 has 15 amino acids.

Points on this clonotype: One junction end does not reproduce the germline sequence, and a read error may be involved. The CDR3: CSARGRGWTGANVLTF. The CDR3 DNA follows: TGCAGTGCCAGAGGCAGGGGGTGGACTGGGGCCAACGTCCTGACTTTC. The chain uses TRBV20-1 and TRBJ2-6, with TRBD1 matching 7 bases. There are 16 residues in the CDR3. Germline loops: CDR1 DFQATT, CDR2 SNEGSKA (reference sequence).

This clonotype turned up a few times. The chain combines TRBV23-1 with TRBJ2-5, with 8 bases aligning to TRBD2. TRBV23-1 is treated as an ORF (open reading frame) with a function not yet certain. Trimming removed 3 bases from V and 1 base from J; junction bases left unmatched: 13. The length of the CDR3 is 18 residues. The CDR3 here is CASSHPRAPSGSQETQYF. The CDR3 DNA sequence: TGCGCCAGCAGTCATCCCCGGGCACCTAGCGGGTCCCAAGAGACCCAGTACTTC.

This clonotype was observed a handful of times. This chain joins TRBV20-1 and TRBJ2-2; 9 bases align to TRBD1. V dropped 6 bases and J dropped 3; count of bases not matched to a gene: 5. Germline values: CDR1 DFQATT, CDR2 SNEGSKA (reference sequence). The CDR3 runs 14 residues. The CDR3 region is CSAHGTGYTGELFF. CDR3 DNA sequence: TGCAGTGCACACGGGACAGGGTACACCGGGGAGCTGTTTTTT.

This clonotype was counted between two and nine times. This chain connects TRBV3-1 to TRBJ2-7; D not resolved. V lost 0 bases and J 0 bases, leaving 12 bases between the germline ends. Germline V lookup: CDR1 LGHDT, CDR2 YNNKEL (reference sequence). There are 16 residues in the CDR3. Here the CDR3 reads CASSQEDPWSSYEQYF. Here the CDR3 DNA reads TGTGCCAGCAGCCAAGAGGACCCCTGGAGCTCCTACGAGCAGTACTTC.

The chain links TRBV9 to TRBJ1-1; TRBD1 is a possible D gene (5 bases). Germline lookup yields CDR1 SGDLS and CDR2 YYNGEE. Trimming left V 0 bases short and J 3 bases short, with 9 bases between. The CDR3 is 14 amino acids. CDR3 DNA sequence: TGTGCCAGCAGCGTAGGGGGCACCGACACTGAAGCTTTCTTT. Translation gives CASSVGGTDTEAFF.

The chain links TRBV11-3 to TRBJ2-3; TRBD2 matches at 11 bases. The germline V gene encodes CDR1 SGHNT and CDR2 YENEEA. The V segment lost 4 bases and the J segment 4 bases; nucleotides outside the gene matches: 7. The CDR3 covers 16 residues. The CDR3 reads CASSSISGGAADTQYF. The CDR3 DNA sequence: TGTGCCAGCAGCTCGATTAGCGGGGGGGCCGCAGATACGCAGTATTTT.

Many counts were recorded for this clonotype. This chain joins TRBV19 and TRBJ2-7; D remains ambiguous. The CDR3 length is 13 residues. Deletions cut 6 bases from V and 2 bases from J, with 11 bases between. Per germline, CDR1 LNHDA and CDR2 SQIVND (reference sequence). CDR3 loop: CASRPSLTYEQYF. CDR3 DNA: TGTGCCAGTAGGCCCAGCCTTACCTACGAGCAGTACTTC. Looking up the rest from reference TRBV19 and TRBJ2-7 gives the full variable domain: DGGITQSPKYLFRKEGQNVTLSCEQNLNHDAMYWYRQDPGQGLRLIYYSQIVNDFQKGDIAEGYSVSREKKESFPLTVTSAQKNPTAFYLCASRPSLTYEQYFGPGTRLTVT.

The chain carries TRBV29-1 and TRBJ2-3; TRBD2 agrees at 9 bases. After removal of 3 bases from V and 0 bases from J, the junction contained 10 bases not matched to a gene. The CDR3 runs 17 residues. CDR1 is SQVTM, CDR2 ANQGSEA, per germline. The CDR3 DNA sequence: TGCAGCGTTGAGGGAGGTGCGGGGGGGCGTAGCACAGATACGCAGTATTTT. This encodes CSVEGGAGGRSTDTQYF.

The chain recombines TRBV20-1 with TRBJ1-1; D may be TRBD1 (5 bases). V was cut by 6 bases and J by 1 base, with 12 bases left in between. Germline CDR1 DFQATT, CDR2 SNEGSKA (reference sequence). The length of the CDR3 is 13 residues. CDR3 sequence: CSASPGTNTEAFF. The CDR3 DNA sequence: TGCAGTGCCAGCCCAGGGACGAACACTGAAGCTTTCTTT.

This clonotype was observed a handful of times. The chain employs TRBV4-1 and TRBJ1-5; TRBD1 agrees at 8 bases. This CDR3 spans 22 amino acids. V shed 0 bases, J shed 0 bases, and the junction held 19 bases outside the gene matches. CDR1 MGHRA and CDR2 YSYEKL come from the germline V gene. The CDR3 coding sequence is TGCGCCAGCAGCCAAGATTGGCCCCAGGGGGCCATTAGCCCATATAGCAATCAGCCCCAGCATTTT. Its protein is CASSQDWPQGAISPYSNQPQHF.